This entry concerns a single TCR beta chain. The antigen remains unidentified. The data originate from a study of cytomegalovirus exposure and HLA in healthy donors. Study-level findings and limits: About 87% or about 30% of the time was how often most TCR beta V segments were productive, according to an earlier analysis.

With V trimmed by 5 bases and J by 11 bases, 6 bases remained unmatched. Germline-derived CDR1 and CDR2 are SGHTA and FQGTGA. This CDR3 region has 13 residues. The PCR contained 60 Vbeta and 13 Jbeta primers. Some clones are missing from TCRdb's copy, which holds only in-frame ones; the method was immunoSEQ multiplex PCR. Of nearly 110,000 clones in the sample, around 75% were seen once. This rearrangement joins TRBV7-3 to TRBJ1-6; 7 bases are a match to TRBD1. This sequence originates from a man in his forties in good health and CMV-seronegative. The sequencing sample was made of PBMCs. CDR3 in amino acids: CASSRDSSTPLHF. The CDR3 DNA sequence: TGTGCCAGCAGCCGGGACAGCTCGACACCCCTCCACTTT.